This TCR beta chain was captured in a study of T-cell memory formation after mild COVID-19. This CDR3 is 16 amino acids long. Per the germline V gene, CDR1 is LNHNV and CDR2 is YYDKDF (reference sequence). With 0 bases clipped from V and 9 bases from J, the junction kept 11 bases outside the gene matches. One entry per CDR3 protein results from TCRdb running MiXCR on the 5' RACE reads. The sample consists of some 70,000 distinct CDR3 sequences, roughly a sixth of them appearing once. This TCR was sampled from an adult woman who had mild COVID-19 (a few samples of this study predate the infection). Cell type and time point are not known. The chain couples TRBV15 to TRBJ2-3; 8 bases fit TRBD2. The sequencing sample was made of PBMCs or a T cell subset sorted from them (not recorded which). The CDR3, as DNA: TGTGCCACCAGCAGAGATGGGGTTGTGGCGGGGGGAACGCAGTATTTT. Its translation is CATSRDGVVAGGTQYF. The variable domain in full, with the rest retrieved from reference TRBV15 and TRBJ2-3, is DAMVIQNPRYQVTQFGKPVTLSCSQTLNHNVMYWYQQKSSQAPKLLFHYYDKDFNNEADTPDNFQSRRPNTSFCFLDIRSPGLGDTAMYLCATSRDGVVAGGTQYFGPGTRLTVL.